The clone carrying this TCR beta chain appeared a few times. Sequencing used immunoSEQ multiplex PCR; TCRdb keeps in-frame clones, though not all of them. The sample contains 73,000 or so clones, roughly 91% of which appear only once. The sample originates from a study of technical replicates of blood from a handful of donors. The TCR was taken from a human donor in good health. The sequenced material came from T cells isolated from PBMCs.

The CDR3 DNA is TGTGCCAGCGAACAGGGACGGCTTAACACTGAAGCTTTCTTT. It specifies CASEQGRLNTEAFF. The V gene is TRBV2, the J gene TRBJ1-1, with D perhaps matching TRBD1 (6 bases). CDR3 size: 14 residues. Germline V gene data show CDR1 as SNHLY and CDR2 as FYNNEI. Trimming removed 8 bases from V and 2 bases from J, with 15 bases in between.